A single sample gave rise to the 25 T cell receptor beta chains below, sequenced in a study of blood T cells in healthy people across ages. Combining a sample-barcoded 5' primer with a J-beta primer mix, a second PCR ran for about 7 to 11 cycles. TCRdb re-analysed the 5' RACE reads in MiXCR, keeping a single row per CDR3 protein. The table has hundreds of thousands of distinct CDR3 sequences, more than 20% seen once. The specimen sequenced was blood. The receptors originated from a man in his 70s in good health.

The chain combines TRBV3-1 with TRBJ1-1; D is possibly TRBD1 (6 bases). Germline V CDR1 and CDR2: LGHDT, YNNKEL (reference sequence). CDR3 length equals 13 residues. The V gene lost 3 bases and the J gene lost 8 bases, with 13 bases spanning the gap. The CDR3 sequence is CASSHRGGREAFF. CDR3 in DNA: TGTGCCAGCAGCCACCGAGGGGGGCGGGAAGCTTTCTTT.

This clonotype was seen a handful of times. As DNA, the CDR3 is TGCGCCAGCAGCCTTAGGGATCCGGACACTGAAGCTTTCTTT. Amino acid sequence: CASSLRDPDTEAFF. V gene TRBV5-1 combines with J gene TRBJ1-1; no clear D. The germline CDR1 and CDR2 sequences are SGHRS and YFSETQ. The CDR3 sequence is 14 residues long. Trimming removed 4 bases from V and 3 bases from J, with 13 bases in between.

The chain employs TRBV4-3 and TRBJ2-1; 8 nucleotides match TRBD2. Losses at the gene ends were 0 bases for V and 7 bases for J; bases not matched to a gene: 5. CDR1 LGHNA and CDR2 YSLEER come from the germline V gene. This CDR3 region has 15 residues. The DNA of the CDR3 is TGCGCCAGCAGCCAAGAGGGAACTAGCGGTAATGAGCAGTTCTTC. Translation gives CASSQEGTSGNEQFF.

The V call is TRBV18, the J call TRBJ1-1; 11 bases agree with TRBD1. The germline V gene encodes CDR1 KGHSH and CDR2 LQKENI. V lost 6 bases to trimming and J lost 3 bases; unmatched junction nucleotides: 6. This CDR3 is 15 amino acids long. The DNA for the CDR3 is TGTGCCAGCTCCCCCGGGACAGGGGGAGACACTGAAGCTTTCTTT. Translating it yields CASSPGTGGDTEAFF.

This clonotype was seen a single time. V usage is TRBV12-3 or TRBV12-4 and J usage is TRBJ2-5; 8 bases align to TRBD1. The trim removed 4 bases at V and 5 bases at J, leaving 15 bases unmatched. This CDR3 has 17 residues. CDR3 residues: CASSSGAGGFLGETQYF. Here the CDR3 DNA reads TGTGCCAGCAGTTCGGGAGCAGGGGGCTTTTTAGGCGAGACCCAGTACTTC.

This clonotype was seen a handful of times. J is TRBJ2-7 and V is TRBV20-1, with 10 nucleotides matching TRBD2. CDR3 length: 14 residues. Trimming removed 5 bases from V and 3 bases from J; junction bases left unmatched: 7. Germline loops: CDR1 DFQATT, CDR2 SNEGSKA (reference sequence). The CDR3 nucleotides read TGCAGTGCTGCAACCGGGACTAGCGACTACGAGCAGTACTTC. This sequence encodes CSAATGTSDYEQYF.

This clonotype has a handful of counts. This sequence joins TRBV2 and TRBJ1-1, with no clear D. V shed 4 bases and J shed 1 base, with 10 bases lying between them. This CDR3 contains 14 residues. Germline V gives CDR1 SNHLY, CDR2 FYNNEI. CDR3 protein: CASSVKTRNTEAFF. DNA for the CDR3: TGTGCCAGCAGTGTTAAAACCAGGAACACTGAAGCTTTCTTT. Supplemented by reference TRBV2 and TRBJ1-1, the full variable domain reads EPEVTQTPSHQVTQMGQEVILRCVPISNHLYFYWYRQILGQKVEFLVSFYNNEISEKSEIFDDQFSVERPDGSNFTLKIRSTKLEDSAMYFCASSVKTRNTEAFFGQGTRLTVV.

This clonotype occurred a few times. For the CDR3, the DNA is TGTGCCAGCAGAGCCGGGTCCGGGGTCTACGAGCAGTACTTC. This encodes CASRAGSGVYEQYF. This chain links TRBV2 with TRBJ2-7; a weak D match, TRBD2 (5 bases). With 6 bases removed from V and 3 bases from J, the gap between germline ends came to 15 bases. From germline, CDR1 is SNHLY and CDR2 FYNNEI. The CDR3 has 14 residues.

This clonotype was picked up one time. The chain links TRBV5-1 to TRBJ2-7; D call uncertain. The DNA matches TRBJ2-5 better at its end, which makes the J call doubtful. Looked up from germline, CDR1 is SGHRS and CDR2 is YFSETQ. The CDR3 totals 13 residues. The CDR3 reads CASSLWGTETQYF. DNA of the CDR3: TGCGCCAGCAGCTTGTGGGGAACCGAGACCCAGTACTTC.

The rearrangement links TRBV12-3 or TRBV12-4 to TRBJ1-3, with D unclear. Deletions cut 3 bases from V and 6 bases from J, with 9 bases between. The CDR3 sequence is 13 residues long. CDR3 loop: CASSFEGINTIYF. The CDR3 nucleotides are TGTGCCAGCAGTTTTGAGGGCATAAACACCATATATTTT.

There are many counts of this clonotype. The chain is built from TRBV2 and TRBJ2-1, with 9 bases matching TRBD1. CDR3 length: 16 residues. CDR1 and CDR2 from the germline V gene are SNHLY and FYNNEI. Trimming at V came to 7 bases and at J to 5 bases, leaving 12 bases not matched to a gene. CDR3 bases: TGTGCCAGCAAGCGCCCGGGACAGGGAATCAACAATGAGCAGTTCTTC. Protein sequence: CASKRPGQGINNEQFF. The variable domain in full, completed from reference TRBV2 and TRBJ2-1, reads EPEVTQTPSHQVTQMGQEVILRCVPISNHLYFYWYRQILGQKVEFLVSFYNNEISEKSEIFDDQFSVERPDGSNFTLKIRSTKLEDSAMYFCASKRPGQGINNEQFFGPGTRLTVL.

V gene TRBV7-6 combines with J gene TRBJ2-2; 10 bases are a match to TRBD2. This CDR3 has 17 residues. Germline lookup yields CDR1 SGHVS and CDR2 FNYEAQ. The V gene end was trimmed by 0 bases and the J gene end by 6 bases; junction bases not matched to a gene: 7. The CDR3 nucleotides read TGTGCCAGCAGCTTAGCAACTAGCGGGAAAATCGCCGGGGAGCTGTTTTTT. It yields the protein CASSLATSGKIAGELFF.

The chain employs TRBV7-2 and TRBJ2-7, with 9 positions matching TRBD2. The DNA end lines up better with TRBJ2-1; the J call may be wrong. Germline values: CDR1 SGHTA, CDR2 FQGNSA. The CDR3 loop spans 15 amino acids. CDR3 in amino acids: CASSLAGTSSDEQFF. The CDR3 DNA reads as TGTGCCAGCAGCTTAGCGGGGACTAGCAGCGATGAGCAGTTCTTC.

The sample holds a few counts of this clonotype. The rearrangement joins TRBV6-5 to TRBJ2-3; D possibly corresponds to TRBD2 (6 bases). Germline CDR1 and CDR2: MNHEY and SVGAGI. Trimming stripped 4 bases from V and 0 bases from J, with 17 bases between. The CDR3 extends over 17 amino acids. This CDR3 is CASSSEDYRGSTDTQYF. CDR3 DNA: TGTGCCAGCAGTTCCGAGGACTACCGGGGAAGCACAGATACGCAGTATTTT.

This clonotype was seen repeatedly, ten times or more. V gene TRBV5-1 combines with J gene TRBJ2-1; TRBD2 matches 10 bases. From germline, CDR1 is SGHRS and CDR2 YFSETQ. The CDR3 has 17 amino acids. V dropped 2 bases and J dropped 0; count of bases not matched to a gene: 5. The CDR3 DNA reads TGCGCCAGCAGCTTTACTAGCGGGACAAGCTCCTACAATGAGCAGTTCTTC. Its protein is CASSFTSGTSSYNEQFF.

This chain connects TRBV2 to TRBJ2-1; TRBD2 aligns across 9 bases. CDR3 length: 15 residues. After removal of 8 bases from V and 4 bases from J, the junction contained 9 bases not matched to a gene. Germline loops: CDR1 SNHLY, CDR2 FYNNEI. The CDR3 region is CASRTTSGVYNEQFF. CDR3 sequence (DNA): TGTGCCAGCCGTACGACTAGCGGAGTTTACAATGAGCAGTTCTTC.

The chain has TRBV7-2 and TRBJ2-3; no clear D. V lost 3 bases and J lost 4, with 11 bases in between. The CDR3 totals 14 residues. In germline, CDR1 is SGHTA, CDR2 FQGNSA. This CDR3 reads CASSFNWGSDTQYF. CDR3 bases: TGTGCCAGCAGCTTTAATTGGGGTTCAGATACGCAGTATTTT.

The rearrangement links TRBV2 to TRBJ1-4; D gene unclear. CDR3 length: 14 residues. Trimming took 6 bases from V and 0 from J, leaving 8 bases between them. Germline V CDR1 and CDR2: SNHLY, FYNNEI. The CDR3 DNA sequence: TGTGCCAGCAGCCGACAACCAACTAATGAAAAACTGTTTTTT. Translation: CASSRQPTNEKLFF. Variable domain in full (rest from reference TRBV2 and TRBJ1-4): EPEVTQTPSHQVTQMGQEVILRCVPISNHLYFYWYRQILGQKVEFLVSFYNNEISEKSEIFDDQFSVERPDGSNFTLKIRSTKLEDSAMYFCASSRQPTNEKLFFGSGTQLSVL.

The chain joins TRBV28 to TRBJ1-4; D ambiguous. Germline CDR1 is MDHEN and CDR2 is SYDVKM. V lost 2 bases, J lost 4 bases, and 11 bases lay in between. This CDR3 has 15 residues. This CDR3 reads CASSLEAGSNEKLFF. The CDR3 nucleotides are TGTGCCAGCAGTTTAGAGGCTGGAAGTAATGAAAAACTGTTTTTT. The full variable domain, rest sourced from reference TRBV28 and TRBJ1-4, is DVKVTQSSRYLVKRTGEKVFLECVQDMDHENMFWYRQDPGLGLRLIYFSYDVKMKEKGDIPEGYSVSREKKERFSLILESASTNQTSMYLCASSLEAGSNEKLFFGSGTQLSVL.

This clonotype was observed a few times. The junction and the germline gene differ at one end; a read error may be behind it. The chain is built from TRBV20-1 and TRBJ2-2, with D possibly matching TRBD2 (5 bases). CDR1 is DFQATT and CDR2 is SNEGSKA in the germline V gene (reference sequence). This CDR3 spans 14 amino acids. CDR3 protein: CSARDPRDPGEPFF. CDR3 bases: TGCAGTGCTAGAGACCCCAGAGACCCCGGGGAGCCGTTTTTT.

This clonotype has just a few counts. The chain carries TRBV27 and TRBJ2-1; D is unresolved. The CDR3 extends over 15 amino acids. V dropped 5 bases and J dropped 0 bases, with 11 bases sitting between them. The germline gives CDR1 MNHEY, CDR2 SMNVEV (reference sequence). The CDR3 here is CASSPAESSYNEQFF. In nucleotides, the CDR3 is TGTGCCAGCAGTCCGGCGGAGAGCTCCTACAATGAGCAGTTCTTC.

The CDR3 protein is CAWSNQEPGQGGEQYF. In DNA, the CDR3 is TGTGCCTGGAGTAACCAAGAACCGGGACAGGGTGGGGAGCAGTACTTC. V is TRBV30 and J is TRBJ2-7; TRBD1 matches at 9 bases. CDR3 length: 16 amino acids. J gave up 7 bases and V 2 bases, and 15 bases lay outside the gene matches. Germline V gene data show CDR1 as GTSNPN and CDR2 as SVGIG (reference sequence).

This clonotype was counted only a few times. Germline and junction disagree at one end, which may indicate a read error. The rearrangement links TRBV6-1 to TRBJ2-1, with 8 bases fitting TRBD2. Germline V CDR1 and CDR2: MNHNS, SASEGT. This CDR3 region has 15 residues. The CDR3 loop is CACRVGTRAANEQFF. In DNA, the CDR3 is TGTGCCTGCAGAGTTGGGACTAGGGCGGCGAATGAGCAGTTCTTC.

Remarks on this clonotype: At one boundary the junction diverges from the germline segment, which might be a read error. V is TRBV12-3 or TRBV12-4 and J is TRBJ2-5; 9 positions match TRBD2. TRBJ2-1 matches the DNA end more closely, so the J call is doubtful. There are 14 residues in the CDR3. The CDR3 DNA is TGTGCCAGCAGATTAGCGGGAGCTTTCGATGAGCAGTTCTTC. Protein sequence: CASRLAGAFDEQFF.

The chain carries TRBV10-3 and TRBJ2-7, with 7 bases that match TRBD2. The CDR3 extends over 15 amino acids. Per the germline V gene, CDR1 is ENHRY and CDR2 is SYGVKD. With V trimmed by 4 bases and J by 0 bases, 6 bases remained unmatched. The DNA for the CDR3 is TGTGCCATCAGTGTGCTAGCGGCAAGCTCCTACGAGCAGTACTTC. It encodes CAISVLAASSYEQYF.